This T cell receptor beta chain was identified during a study of T-cell reconstitution after alpha-beta-depleted transplantation in children. Study-wide results and limits: Expanded graft clones, several hundred of them, were reportedly the source of alpha-beta T cells about two months after transplant.

Germline V gene sequence: CDR1 SGHRS, CDR2 YFSETQ. The CDR3 runs 15 residues. V was cut by 4 bases and J by 1 base, with 14 bases left in between. During its preparation, the TCRbeta library received unique molecular identifiers. TCRdb passed the PCR reads through MiXCR, listing each CDR3 protein once. In the table there are 500,000 to 600,000 distinct CDR3 sequences, over 25% of which are singletons. A word on this clonotype: Its antigen is unidentified.

The sequencing used PBMCs, collected before TCRalphabeta/CD19-depleted stem cell transplant. The chain recombines TRBV5-1 with TRBJ2-5; no reliable D call. The receptor was derived from a boy younger than two with Wiskott-Aldrich syndrome, due to receive a stem cell transplant. The chain's CDR3 is CASSVGVLVQETQYF. CDR3 DNA: TGCGCCAGCAGCGTTGGGGTGCTCGTCCAAGAGACCCAGTACTTC.